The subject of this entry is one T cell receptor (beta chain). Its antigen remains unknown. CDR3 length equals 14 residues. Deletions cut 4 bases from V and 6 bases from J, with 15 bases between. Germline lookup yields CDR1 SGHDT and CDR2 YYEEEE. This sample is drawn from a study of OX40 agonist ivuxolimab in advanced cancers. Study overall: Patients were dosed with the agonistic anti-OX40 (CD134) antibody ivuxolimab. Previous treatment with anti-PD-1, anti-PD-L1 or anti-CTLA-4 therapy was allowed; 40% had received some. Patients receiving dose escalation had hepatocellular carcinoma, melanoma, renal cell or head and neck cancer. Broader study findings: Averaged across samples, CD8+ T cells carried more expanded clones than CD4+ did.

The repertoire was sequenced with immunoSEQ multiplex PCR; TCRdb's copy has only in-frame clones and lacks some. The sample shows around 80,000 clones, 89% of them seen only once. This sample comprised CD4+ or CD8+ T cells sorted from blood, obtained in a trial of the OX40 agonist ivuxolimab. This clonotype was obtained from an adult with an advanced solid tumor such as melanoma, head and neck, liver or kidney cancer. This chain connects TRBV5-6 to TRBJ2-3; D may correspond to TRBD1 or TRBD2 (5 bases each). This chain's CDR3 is CASSRDGMFDTQYF. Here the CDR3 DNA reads TGTGCCAGCAGCAGGGACGGCATGTTTGATACGCAGTATTTT.